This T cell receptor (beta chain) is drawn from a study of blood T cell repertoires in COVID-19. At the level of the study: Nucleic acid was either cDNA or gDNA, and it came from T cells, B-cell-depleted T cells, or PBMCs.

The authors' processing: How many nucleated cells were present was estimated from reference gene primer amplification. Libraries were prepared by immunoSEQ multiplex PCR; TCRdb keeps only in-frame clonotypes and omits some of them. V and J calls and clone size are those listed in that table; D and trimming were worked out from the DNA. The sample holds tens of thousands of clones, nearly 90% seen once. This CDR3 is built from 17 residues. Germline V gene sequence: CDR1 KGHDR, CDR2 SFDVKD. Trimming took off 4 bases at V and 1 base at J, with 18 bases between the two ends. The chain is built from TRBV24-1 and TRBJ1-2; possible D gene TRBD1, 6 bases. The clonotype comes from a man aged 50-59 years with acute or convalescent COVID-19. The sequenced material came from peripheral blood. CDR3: CATSDFFGAGVNYGYTF. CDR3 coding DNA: TGTGCCACCAGTGACTTCTTCGGGGCAGGGGTTAACTATGGCTACACCTTC.